Following are 15 T cell receptor beta chains from one sample sequenced in a study of blood T cell repertoires in COVID-19. TCRdb keeps only in-frame clones here, not all; method: immunoSEQ multiplex PCR. The table includes around 700,000 clones, around 90% detected once. The sample was peripheral blood. All receptors come from a woman aged 18-29 years with acute or convalescent COVID-19.

The gene calls are TRBV5-1 and TRBJ1-1, with D hard to call. Germline CDR1 SGHRS, CDR2 YFSETQ. The germline V and J ends were trimmed by 0 bases and 0 bases, with 6 bases remaining between them. CDR3 length: 14 residues. This CDR3 reads CASSLDYMNTEAFF. DNA for the CDR3: TGCGCCAGCAGCTTGGACTACATGAACACTGAAGCTTTCTTT.

This clone turned up a few times. The rearrangement joins TRBV9 to TRBJ1-1, with 7 bases lining up with TRBD1. The CDR3 contains 14 residues. The ends lost 6 bases at V and 4 bases at J; junction bases unmatched: 9. Germline V gene data show CDR1 as SGDLS and CDR2 as YYNGEE. The CDR3 here is CASNPQGKGTEAFF. The CDR3 nucleotides are TGTGCCAGCAACCCACAGGGGAAGGGCACTGAAGCTTTCTTT. The full variable domain, in which reference TRBV9 and TRBJ1-1 provide the parts outside the CDR3, is DSGVTQTPKHLITATGQRVTLRCSPRSGDLSVYWYQQSLDQGLQFLIQYYNGEERAKGNILERFSAQQFPDLHSELNLSSLELGDSALYFCASNPQGKGTEAFFGQGTRLTVV.

V and J are TRBV6-5 and TRBJ2-1; TRBD1 aligns across 7 bases. CDR3 length equals 15 residues. Germline-derived CDR1 and CDR2 are MNHEY and SVGAGI. The J segment lost 6 bases and the V segment lost 4 bases, leaving 9 bases of the junction unmatched. The CDR3 is CASSFDRAASNEQFF. CDR3 DNA: TGTGCCAGCAGTTTCGACAGGGCGGCTAGCAATGAGCAGTTCTTC.

The chain carries TRBV12-3 or TRBV12-4 and TRBJ2-7, with a possible D match to TRBD2 (6 bases). The CDR3 consists of 13 residues. V was trimmed by 3 bases and J by 8 bases, leaving 14 bases between them. CDR3 DNA sequence: TGTGCCAGCAGTTTGATTTTGGGGGGACAGCAGTACTTC. Protein: CASSLILGGQQYF.

The rearrangement links TRBV7-3 to TRBJ2-7; TRBD2 aligns across 12 bases. V shed 5 bases and J 1 base; nucleotides not matched to a gene: 3. Germline loops: CDR1 SGHTA, CDR2 FQGTGA. The CDR3 runs 15 residues. As DNA, the CDR3 is TGTGCCAGCAGCCTGACTAGCGGGGGATCCTACGAGCAGTACTTC. This sequence encodes CASSLTSGGSYEQYF. Variable domain in full (rest from reference TRBV7-3 and TRBJ2-7): GAGVSQTPSNKVTEKGKYVELRCDPISGHTALYWYRQSLGQGPEFLIYFQGTGAADDSGLPNDRFFAVRPEGSVSTLKIQRTERGDSAVYLCASSLTSGGSYEQYFGPGTRLTVT.

V is TRBV4-3 and J is TRBJ1-1; D remains unclear. The CDR3 is made up of 17 amino acids. Trimming removed 1 base at V and 0 bases at J, with 15 bases between. CDR1 is LGHNA and CDR2 is YSLEER in the germline V gene. This CDR3 is CASSQGPPYALNTEAFF. The CDR3 nucleotides read TGCGCCAGCAGCCAAGGGCCCCCGTATGCTTTGAACACTGAAGCTTTCTTT.

The V call is TRBV28, the J call TRBJ2-3; D might be TRBD1 (6 bases). Trimming pared 5 bases from V and 4 bases from J, leaving 22 bases between. CDR3 length equals 17 residues. The germline V gene has CDR1 MDHEN and CDR2 SYDVKM. CDR3 coding DNA: TGTGCCAGCAGTGAACAAGTGAGGGGGTACGAGGCAGATACGCAGTATTTT. Protein sequence: CASSEQVRGYEADTQYF.

The chain employs TRBV30 and TRBJ1-1, with D possibly matching TRBD1 (5 bases). Germline V lookup: CDR1 GTSNPN, CDR2 SVGIG (reference sequence). The V end was cut by 1 base, the J end by 1 base, with 10 bases between. The CDR3 loop spans 14 amino acids. The CDR3 coding sequence is TGTGCCTGGAGTGCGGGGACTGAGAACACTGAAGCTTTCTTT. Its protein is CAWSAGTENTEAFF.

The table lists this clone with a few counts. V and J are TRBV4-1 and TRBJ1-1; D may be TRBD1 (6 bases). This CDR3 comprises 16 residues. Trimming cost V 1 base and J 5 bases, with 17 bases left between them. Germline lookup yields CDR1 MGHRA and CDR2 YSYEKL. CDR3 sequence (DNA): TGCGCCAGCAGCCAAGTTTGGGCCGATCAGGGGACTGAAGCTTTCTTT. Translating it yields CASSQVWADQGTEAFF.

The CDR3 coding sequence is TGTGCCAGCAGCGCCTCCGGAGGGACGAACACTGAAGCTTTCTTT. This codes for CASSASGGTNTEAFF. The chain uses TRBV9 and TRBJ1-1; the D gene is possibly TRBD1 (5 bases). Germline lookup yields CDR1 SGDLS and CDR2 YYNGEE. The CDR3 totals 15 residues. V was shortened by 3 bases and J by 1 base, with 13 bases between the two germline ends. The whole variable domain, filled in from reference TRBV9 and TRBJ1-1, reads DSGVTQTPKHLITATGQRVTLRCSPRSGDLSVYWYQQSLDQGLQFLIQYYNGEERAKGNILERFSAQQFPDLHSELNLSSLELGDSALYFCASSASGGTNTEAFFGQGTRLTVV.

This clone was detected only once. The chain has TRBV9 and TRBJ2-5; D is perhaps TRBD1 (6 bases). The germline CDR1 and CDR2 sequences are SGDLS and YYNGEE. With 1 base removed from V and 1 base from J, the gap between germline ends came to 11 bases. This CDR3 comprises 15 residues. The CDR3 region is CASSVTQGLQETQYF. CDR3 nucleotide sequence: TGTGCCAGCAGCGTAACACAGGGCCTCCAAGAGACCCAGTACTTC. The variable domain in full, completed from reference TRBV9 and TRBJ2-5, reads DSGVTQTPKHLITATGQRVTLRCSPRSGDLSVYWYQQSLDQGLQFLIQYYNGEERAKGNILERFSAQQFPDLHSELNLSSLELGDSALYFCASSVTQGLQETQYFGPGTRLLVL.

V usage is TRBV27 and J usage is TRBJ1-2, with TRBD1 as a possible D gene (5 bases). Looked up from germline, CDR1 is MNHEY and CDR2 is SMNVEV (reference sequence). Trimming pared 3 bases from V and 7 bases from J, leaving 12 bases between. CDR3 length equals 13 residues. The CDR3 coding sequence is TGTGCCAGCAGTTTTCTAACGGGGGGTGGCTACACCTTC. Amino acid sequence: CASSFLTGGGYTF.

The rearrangement links TRBV29-1 to TRBJ1-2, with D unclear. Germline lookup yields CDR1 SQVTM and CDR2 ANQGSEA. The V end was cut by 2 bases, the J end by 8 bases, with 9 bases between. This CDR3 has 11 amino acids. The CDR3 region has the DNA TGCAGCGTTGAACTACCCCCCGGCTACACCTTC. It encodes CSVELPPGYTF. Full variable domain (rest looked up from reference TRBV29-1 and TRBJ1-2): SAVISQKPSRDICQRGTSLTIQCQVDSQVTMMFWYRQQPGQSLTLIATANQGSEATYESGFVIDKFPISRPNLTFSTLTVSNMSPEDSSIYLCSVELPPGYTFGSGTRLTVV.

The rearrangement joins TRBV5-1 to TRBJ1-3, with D tentatively TRBD1 (5 bases). The CDR3 extends over 16 amino acids. Germline V gene lookup returns CDR1 SGHRS and CDR2 YFSETQ. V lost 4 bases and J 0 bases, leaving 14 bases between the germline ends. The CDR3 is CASSLGDSYSGNTIYF. DNA of the CDR3: TGCGCCAGCAGCCTCGGGGACTCGTACTCTGGAAACACCATATATTTT.

The rearrangement links TRBV1 to TRBJ2-5; the D call in the table, TRBD1, was not verified against the DNA. TRBV1 is a pseudogene locus. The CDR3 extends over 16 amino acids. The CDR3 coding sequence is TGCACCAGCCGCGGAAGGGACAGGGGAATCCAAGAGACCCAGTACTTC. Translation gives CTSRGRDRGIQETQYF.